This T cell receptor beta chain came from a study of T-cell memory formation after mild COVID-19. Study-level points and caveats: The pre-infection memory compartment contained some responding clones, suggesting cross-reactive memory joined.

In regard to this clonotype: The antigen remains unidentified.

The CDR3 consists of 16 residues. Trimming cost V 0 bases and J 6 bases; bases outside gene matches: 10. Germline CDR1 and CDR2: LGHNA and YNFKEQ. The authors produced TCR alpha and TCR beta cDNA libraries with sample barcodes and UMIs by 5'RACE using constant-segment primers. From the 5' RACE reads, TCRdb called clonotypes with MiXCR, one entry per CDR3 protein. The table includes a few hundred thousand distinct CDR3 sequences, 15% to 20% detected once. The chain carries TRBV4-2 and TRBJ1-1, with 7 bases that match TRBD1. The sequence came from a man aged 18 to 30 who had mild COVID-19 (a few samples of this study predate the infection). Cell type and time point are not known. Source material: PBMCs or a T cell subset sorted from them (not recorded which). The chain's CDR3 is CASSQDGLGGDAEAFF. The CDR3 bases are TGTGCCAGCAGCCAAGACGGGTTAGGGGGCGACGCTGAAGCTTTCTTT.